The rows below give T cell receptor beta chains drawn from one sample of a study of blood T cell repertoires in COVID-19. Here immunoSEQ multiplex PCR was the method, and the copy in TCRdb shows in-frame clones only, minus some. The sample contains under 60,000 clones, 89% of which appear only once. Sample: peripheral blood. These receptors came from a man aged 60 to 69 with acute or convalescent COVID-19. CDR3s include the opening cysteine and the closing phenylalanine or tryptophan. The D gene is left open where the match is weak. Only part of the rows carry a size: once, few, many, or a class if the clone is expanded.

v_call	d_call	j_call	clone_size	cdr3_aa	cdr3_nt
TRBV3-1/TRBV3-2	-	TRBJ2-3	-	CASSQYSRGITDTQYF	TGTGCCAGCAGCCAGTACTCCAGGGGAATCACAGATACGCAGTATTTT
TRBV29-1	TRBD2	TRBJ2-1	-	CSVGLLSYNEQFF	TGCAGCGTGGGACTACTATCCTACAATGAGCAGTTCTTC
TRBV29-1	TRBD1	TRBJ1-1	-	CSAGTGGNTEAFF	TGCAGCGCCGGGACAGGGGGGAACACTGAAGCTTTCTTT
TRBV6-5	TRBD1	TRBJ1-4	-	CASQRGGTGVEKLFF	TGTGCCAGTCAGAGGGGAGGGACAGGTGTTGAAAAACTGTTTTTT
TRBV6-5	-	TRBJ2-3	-	CASTLSWSTDTQYF	TGTGCCAGCACCTTGAGTTGGAGCACAGATACGCAGTATTTT
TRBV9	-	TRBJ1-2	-	CASSVGGGYGYTF	TGTGCCAGCAGCGTAGGAGGAGGCTATGGCTACACCTTC
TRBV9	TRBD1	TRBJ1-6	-	CASSVLSTGVSPLHF	TGTGCCAGCAGCGTATTGTCGACAGGGGTATCACCCCTCCACTTT
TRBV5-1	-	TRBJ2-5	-	CASSLSGGIQETQYF	TGCGCCAGCAGCTTATCTGGGGGCATTCAAGAGACCCAGTACTTC
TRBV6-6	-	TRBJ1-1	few	CASSRGIAGFGTEAFF	TGTGCCAGCAGCCGCGGAATTGCGGGCTTTGGCACTGAAGCTTTCTTT
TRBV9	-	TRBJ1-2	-	CASSPLGAGYTF	TGTGCCAGCAGCCCATTGGGGGCTGGCTACACCTTC
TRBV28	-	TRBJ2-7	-	CASLTGIGISYEQYF	TGTGCCAGCCTTACCGGGATCGGGATCTCCTACGAGCAGTACTTC
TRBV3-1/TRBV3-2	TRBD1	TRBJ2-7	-	CASSRWDREYEQYF	TGTGCCAGCAGCCGCTGGGACAGGGAGTACGAGCAGTACTTC
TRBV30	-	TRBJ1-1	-	CAWSGRAMNTEAFF	TGTGCCTGGAGTGGCAGGGCCATGAACACTGAAGCTTTCTTT
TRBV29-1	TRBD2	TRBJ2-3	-	CGQRGGTDTQYF	TGCGGCCAGCGGGGGGGCACAGATACGCAGTATTTT
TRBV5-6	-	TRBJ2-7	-	CASSLVVTDSYEQYF	TGTGCCAGCAGCTTGGTCGTTACAGATTCCTACGAGCAGTACTTC
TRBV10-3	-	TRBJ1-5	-	CAISESRGTDINQPQHF	TGTGCCATCAGTGAGTCAAGGGGGACCGATATCAATCAGCCCCAGCATTTT